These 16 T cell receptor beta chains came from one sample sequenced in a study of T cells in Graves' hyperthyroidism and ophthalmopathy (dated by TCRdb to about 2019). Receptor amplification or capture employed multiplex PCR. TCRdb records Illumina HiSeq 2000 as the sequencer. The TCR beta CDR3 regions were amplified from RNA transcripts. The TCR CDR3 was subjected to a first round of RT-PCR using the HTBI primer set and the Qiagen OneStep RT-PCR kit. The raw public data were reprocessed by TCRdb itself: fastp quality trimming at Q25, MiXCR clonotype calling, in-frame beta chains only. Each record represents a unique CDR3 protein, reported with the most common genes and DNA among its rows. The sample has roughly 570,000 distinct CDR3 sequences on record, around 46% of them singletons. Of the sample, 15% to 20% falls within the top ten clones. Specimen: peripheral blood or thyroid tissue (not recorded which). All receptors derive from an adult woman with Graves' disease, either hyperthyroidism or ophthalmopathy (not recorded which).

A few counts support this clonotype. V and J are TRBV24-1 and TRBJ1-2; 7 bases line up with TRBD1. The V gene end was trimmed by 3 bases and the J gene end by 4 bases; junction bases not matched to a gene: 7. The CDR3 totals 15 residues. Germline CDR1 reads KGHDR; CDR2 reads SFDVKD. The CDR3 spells CATSDGGTASYGYTF. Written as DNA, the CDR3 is TGTGCCACCAGTGATGGGGGGACAGCCAGCTATGGCTACACCTTC.

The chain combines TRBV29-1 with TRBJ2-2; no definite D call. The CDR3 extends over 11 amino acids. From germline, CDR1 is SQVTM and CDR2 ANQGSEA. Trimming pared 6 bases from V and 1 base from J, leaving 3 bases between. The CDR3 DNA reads TGCAGCGTACGGAACACCGGGGAGCTGTTTTTT. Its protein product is CSVRNTGELFF.

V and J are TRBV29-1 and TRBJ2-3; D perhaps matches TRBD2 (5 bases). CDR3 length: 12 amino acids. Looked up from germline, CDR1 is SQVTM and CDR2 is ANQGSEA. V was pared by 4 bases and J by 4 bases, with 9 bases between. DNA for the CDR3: TGCAGCGTTGTAGAGGGCGCAGATACGCAGTATTTT. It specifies CSVVEGADTQYF.

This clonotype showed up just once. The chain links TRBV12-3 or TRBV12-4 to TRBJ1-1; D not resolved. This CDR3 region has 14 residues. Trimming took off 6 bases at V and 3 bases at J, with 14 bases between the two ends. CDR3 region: CASSSLAGDTEAFF. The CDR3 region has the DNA TGTGCCAGCAGCAGCTTGGCCGGAGACACTGAAGCTTTCTTT.

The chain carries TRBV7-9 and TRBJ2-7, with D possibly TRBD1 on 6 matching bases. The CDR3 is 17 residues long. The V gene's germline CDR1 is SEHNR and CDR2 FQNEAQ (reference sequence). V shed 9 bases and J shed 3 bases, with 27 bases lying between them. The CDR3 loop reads CASSTPSKGAGDYEQYF. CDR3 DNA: TGTGCCAGTAGTACACCATCTAAAGGGGCAGGGGACTACGAGCAGTACTTC.

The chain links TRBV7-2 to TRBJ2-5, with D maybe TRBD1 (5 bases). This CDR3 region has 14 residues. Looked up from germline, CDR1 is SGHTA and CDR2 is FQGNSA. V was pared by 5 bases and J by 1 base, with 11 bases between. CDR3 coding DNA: TGTGCCAGCAGCCCTGGGGCAGGCCAAGAGACCCAGTACTTC. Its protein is CASSPGAGQETQYF.

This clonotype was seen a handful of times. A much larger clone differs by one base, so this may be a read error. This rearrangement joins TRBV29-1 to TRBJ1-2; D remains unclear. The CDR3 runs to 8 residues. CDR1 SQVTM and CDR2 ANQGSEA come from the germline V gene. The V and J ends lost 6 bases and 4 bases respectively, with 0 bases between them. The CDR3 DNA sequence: TGCAGCGTCTATGGCTACACCTTC. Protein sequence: CSVYGYTF.

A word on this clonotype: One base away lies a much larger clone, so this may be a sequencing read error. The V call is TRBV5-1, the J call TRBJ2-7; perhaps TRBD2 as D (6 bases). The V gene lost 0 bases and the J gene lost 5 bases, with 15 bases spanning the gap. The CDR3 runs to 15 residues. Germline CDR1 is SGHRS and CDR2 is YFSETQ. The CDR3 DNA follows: TGCGCCAGCAGCTTGGAACTAGCAGCTTCCCACGAGCAGTACTTC. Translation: CASSLELAASHEQYF.

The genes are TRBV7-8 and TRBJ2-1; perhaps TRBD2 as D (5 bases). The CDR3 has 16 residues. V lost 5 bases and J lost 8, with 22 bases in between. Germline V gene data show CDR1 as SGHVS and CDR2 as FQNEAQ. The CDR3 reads CASSPLWSGNSYEQFF. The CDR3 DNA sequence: TGTGCCAGCAGCCCGCTTTGGTCCGGGAATAGCTATGAGCAGTTCTTC.

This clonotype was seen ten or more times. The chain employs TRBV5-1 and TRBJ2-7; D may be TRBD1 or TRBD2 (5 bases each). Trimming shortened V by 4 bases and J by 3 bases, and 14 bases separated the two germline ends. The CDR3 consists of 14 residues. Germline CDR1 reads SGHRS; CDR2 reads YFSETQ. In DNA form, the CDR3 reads TGCGCCAGCAGCGTAGCCGGGACCGGCTACGAGCAGTACTTC. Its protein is CASSVAGTGYEQYF.

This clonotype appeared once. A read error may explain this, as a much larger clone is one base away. For the CDR3, the DNA is TGCGCCAGCAGCAGTCAGGGAGGTGCCGCCGGGGAGCTGTTTTTT. Protein product: CASSSQGGAAGELFF. This chain uses TRBV5-1 with TRBJ2-2, with a tentative D call TRBD2 (6 bases). CDR1 and CDR2 (germline): SGHRS, YFSETQ. The CDR3 totals 15 residues. V gave up 4 bases and J gave up 6 bases, with 16 bases separating them.

Written as DNA, the CDR3 is TGTGCCAGCAGCTTAGACCTCTCGGGGGGACAGCTCCAAGAGACCCAGTACTTC. Its translation is CASSLDLSGGQLQETQYF. The gene calls are TRBV7-9 and TRBJ2-5; D is perhaps TRBD1 or TRBD2 (7 bases each). This CDR3 is built from 18 residues. The V gene's germline CDR1 is SEHNR and CDR2 FQNEAQ (reference sequence). The germline V and J ends were trimmed by 1 base and 1 base, with 19 bases remaining between them.

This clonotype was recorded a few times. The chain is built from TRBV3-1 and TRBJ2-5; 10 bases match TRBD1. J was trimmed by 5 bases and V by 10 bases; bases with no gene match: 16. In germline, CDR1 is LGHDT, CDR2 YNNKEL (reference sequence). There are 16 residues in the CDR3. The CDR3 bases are TGTGCCATCAGTGAGCGGGACAGGGGCTTTGGGGAGACCCAGTACTTC. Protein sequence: CAISERDRGFGETQYF.

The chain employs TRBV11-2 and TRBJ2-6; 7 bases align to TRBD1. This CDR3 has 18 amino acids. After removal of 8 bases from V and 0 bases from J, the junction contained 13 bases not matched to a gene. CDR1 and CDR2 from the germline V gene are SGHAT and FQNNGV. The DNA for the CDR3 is TGTGCCAGCTCACCATTAGGACAGGCGAGCTCTGGGGCCAACGTCCTGACTTTC. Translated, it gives CASSPLGQASSGANVLTF. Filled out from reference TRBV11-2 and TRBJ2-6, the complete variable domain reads EAGVAQSPRYKIIEKRQSVAFWCNPISGHATLYWYQQILGQGPKLLIQFQNNGVVDDSQLPKDRFSAERLKGVDSTLKIQPAKLEDSAVYLCASSPLGQASSGANVLTFGAGSRLTVL.

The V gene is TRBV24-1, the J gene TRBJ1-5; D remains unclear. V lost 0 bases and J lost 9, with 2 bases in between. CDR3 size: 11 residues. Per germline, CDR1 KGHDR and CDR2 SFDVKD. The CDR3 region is CATSDLGPQHF. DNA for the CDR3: TGTGCCACCAGTGATTTGGGGCCCCAGCATTTT.

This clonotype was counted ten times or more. CDR3 sequence (DNA): TGTGCCAGCAGCCCTAGCGGGGCCTCCTACGAGCAGTACTTC. Its protein product is CASSPSGASYEQYF. The chain couples TRBV7-3 to TRBJ2-7; 9 positions match TRBD2. The CDR3 loop spans 14 amino acids. Losses at the gene ends were 5 bases for V and 0 bases for J; bases not matched to a gene: 2. Per the germline V gene, CDR1 is SGHTA and CDR2 is FQGTGA.